This TCR beta chain was documented in a study of blood T cells in healthy people across ages. Study-level findings and limits: The recorded TCR beta diversity per million T cells decreased in a roughly linear manner with age. Estimates of total diversity, which came from one million sequenced T cells, were considered to be underestimates. Unsorted PBMC material precluded a definitive naive versus antigen-experienced comparison.

Next came a second PCR, run for about 7 to 12 cycles, which used a sample-barcoded 5' primer along with a J-beta primer mix. Unique molecular identifiers of 12 random nucleotides labeled each cDNA. TCRdb re-called the 5' RACE reads with MiXCR, one entry per CDR3 protein. Here the sample spans approximately 940,000 distinct CDR3 sequences, about 48% being singletons. As to this clonotype: Its matching antigen is unknown.

Trimming pared 10 bases from V and 6 bases from J, leaving 25 bases between. Germline V lookup: CDR1 ENHRY, CDR2 SYGVKD. There are 16 residues in the CDR3. This sequence joins TRBV10-3 and TRBJ2-1; weak D call: TRBD1 (7 bases). The sequencing sample was made of blood. The receptor's source is a man aged 25-45 years in good health. CDR3 sequence: CATTYSSGGTGNEQFF. The CDR3 nucleotides are TGTGCCACCACCTACAGCTCAGGGGGGACGGGCAATGAGCAGTTCTTC.